This TCR beta chain was sequenced in a study of human T cells and chemical hapten exposure. Time point given: pre-sensitization, week 0. Specified treatment: therapeutic diphenylcyclopropenone sensitization with weekly scalp DPC. TCRdb itself ran the RACE reads through MiXCR, one entry per CDR3 protein. Of 95,000 to 150,000 distinct CDR3 sequences in the sample, less than 15% are singletons; the top ten hold 2.8%. This clonotype was detected many times. No antigen is known for it. General study findings and limits: With DPC sensitization, TCRs exceeding 1 in 1000 frequency showed no change. Large CDR3 similarity clusters arose significantly more often from expanded TCRs than from controls.

V was clipped by 5 bases and J by 4 bases, with 14 bases between them. Germline CDR1 and CDR2: SQVTM and ANQGSEA. The CDR3 contains 14 residues. The input for sequencing was whole blood, taken in connection with sensitization to the hapten diphenylcyclopropenone (DPC). The chain couples TRBV29-1 to TRBJ2-2; D perhaps matches TRBD1 (6 bases). The sequence derives from a young woman with alopecia areata. Some clones in this sample may be carry-over from other donors' samples. The CDR3 DNA reads TGCAGCGTTAGGGGGACGGCATTCACCGGGGAGCTGTTTTTT. Translation: CSVRGTAFTGELFF.